The 20 T cell receptor beta chains below all came from one sample that was sequenced in a study of preoperative IRX-2 immunotherapy in early breast cancer (dated by TCRdb to about 2019). The treatment or condition label, read with the paper, signifies: preoperative locoregional IRX-2 cytokine immunotherapy. Library construction relied on the immunoSEQ multiplex PCR assay. In its TCRdb copy, this immuneACCESS table keeps in-frame sequences only and misses some clones. Where compared with another copy, unresolved V genes explain less than half of these, and the others have no known cause. In all, the sample holds about 38,000 clones, and 75% to 85% of those were seen once. The ten largest clones represent around 1.4% of the sample. Sequenced material: lymph node tissue, taken after IRX-2 immunotherapy. The receptors stem from a human donor with breast cancer.

The chain joins TRBV1 to TRBJ1-5. TRBV1 has pseudogene status. This CDR3 region has 17 residues. CDR3 amino acids: CASSLDGMGYGNQPQHF. The DNA for the CDR3 is TGCGCCAGCAGCCTGGATGGTATGGGATATGGCAATCAGCCCCAGCATTTT.

In its sample, this clone was seen once. The chain links TRBV11-3 to TRBJ2-7, with D maybe TRBD1 (6 bases). The CDR3 covers 14 residues. Germline V CDR1 and CDR2: SGHNT, YENEEA. Trimming stripped 4 bases from V and 7 bases from J, with 17 bases between. The CDR3 spells CASSWGWSGDEQYF. DNA for the CDR3: TGTGCCAGCAGCTGGGGATGGTCAGGGGATGAGCAGTACTTC.

V is TRBV5-1 and J is TRBJ1-5; the D is unclear. V dropped 1 base and J dropped 6 bases, with 20 bases sitting between them. Per germline, CDR1 SGHRS and CDR2 YFSETQ. This CDR3 comprises 17 residues. CDR3 sequence reads: CASSLFRNKDLCQPQHF. The CDR3 nucleotides are TGCGCCAGCAGCTTGTTTCGTAATAAGGATTTGTGTCAGCCCCAGCATTTT.

The rearrangement joins TRBV15 to TRBJ2-1, with 7 nucleotides matching TRBD2. Per the germline V gene, CDR1 is LNHNV and CDR2 is YYDKDF (reference sequence). The CDR3 is 17 amino acids. The J segment lost 0 bases and the V segment lost 0 bases, leaving 5 bases of the junction unmatched. The CDR3 loop is CATSRELARASYNEQFF. CDR3 coding DNA: TGTGCCACCAGCAGAGAACTAGCGCGGGCCTCCTACAATGAGCAGTTCTTC.

The chain recombines TRBV30 with TRBJ1-6, with 9 positions matching TRBD1. After removal of 5 bases from V and 10 bases from J, the junction contained 12 bases not matched to a gene. The CDR3 spans 15 residues. Germline V lookup: CDR1 GTSNPN, CDR2 SVGIG (reference sequence). The CDR3 loop is CAWEGSGQGRSPLHF. CDR3 sequence (DNA): TGTGCCTGGGAGGGATCGGGACAGGGTCGGTCACCCCTCCACTTT.

V and J are TRBV5-1 and TRBJ1-2, with TRBD1 as a possible D gene (5 bases). The germline V gene has CDR1 SGHRS and CDR2 YFSETQ. V was trimmed by 3 bases and J by 6 bases, leaving 33 bases between them. There are 20 residues in the CDR3. The chain's CDR3 is CASSSGTATLWVGGDHGYTF. CDR3 DNA: TGCGCCAGCAGCTCGGGGACCGCTACTCTCTGGGTCGGGGGGGACCATGGCTACACCTTC.

This rearrangement joins TRBV25-1 to TRBJ2-6, with D maybe TRBD2 (5 bases). The CDR3 is 13 residues long. CDR1 is MGHDK and CDR2 is SYGVNS in the germline V gene. V was clipped by 8 bases and J by 3 bases, with 8 bases between them. The CDR3: CASLAGGANVLTF. The CDR3 DNA reads as TGTGCCAGCCTCGCGGGTGGGGCCAACGTCCTGACTTTC.

The chain joins TRBV11-3 to TRBJ2-3; TRBD1 aligns across 9 bases. CDR1 is SGHNT and CDR2 is YENEEA in the germline V gene. This CDR3 region has 18 residues. V lost 5 bases, J lost 2 bases, and 14 bases stayed unmatched. CDR3 coding DNA: TGTGCCAGCAGCGCGGGACAGGGAGTAGGGAGGCTCACAGATACGCAGTATTTT. This translates into CASSAGQGVGRLTDTQYF.

The table lists this clone with a few counts. V is TRBV28 and J is TRBJ2-3, with a possible D match to TRBD2 (6 bases). CDR3 length equals 15 residues. Trimming took off 6 bases at V and 9 bases at J, with 22 bases between the two ends. Germline CDR1 MDHEN, CDR2 SYDVKM. CDR3 sequence: CASRPGGTPLGTQYF. The CDR3 DNA reads as TGTGCCAGCAGGCCCGGGGGTACTCCCCTGGGGACGCAGTATTTT.

The V gene is TRBV5-1, the J gene TRBJ1-4, with D possibly being TRBD1 (5 bases). The CDR3 has 15 residues. Trimming shortened V by 0 bases and J by 3 bases, and 9 bases separated the two germline ends. The germline V gene has CDR1 SGHRS and CDR2 YFSETQ. The CDR3 spells CASSLEDKANEKLFF. The CDR3 region has the DNA TGCGCCAGCAGCTTGGAGGACAAAGCTAATGAAAAACTGTTTTTT.

This clone appeared a few times. The chain employs TRBV11-3 and TRBJ2-1, with 8 bases matching TRBD1. Trimming took 4 bases from V and 4 from J; bases not matched to a gene: 6. Germline V CDR1 and CDR2: SGHNT, YENEEA. This CDR3 is built from 15 residues. Here the CDR3 reads CASSSRQGFYNEQFF. CDR3 nucleotide sequence: TGTGCCAGCAGCTCTAGACAGGGGTTTTACAATGAGCAGTTCTTC.

The chain is built from TRBV10-2 and TRBJ2-7, with D perhaps TRBD2 (5 bases). Trimming removed 7 bases from V and 3 bases from J, with 16 bases in between. Germline-derived CDR1 and CDR2 are WSHSY and SAAADI. The CDR3 covers 14 residues. The CDR3 spells CASIEGGGGYEQYF. CDR3 in DNA: TGCGCCAGCATTGAAGGAGGTGGAGGCTACGAGCAGTACTTC.

The V and J genes are TRBV19 and TRBJ2-4; D may be TRBD1 or TRBD2 (5 bases each). Per germline, CDR1 LNHDA and CDR2 SQIVND (reference sequence). Trimming left V 5 bases short and J 0 bases short, with 17 bases between. The CDR3 consists of 17 residues. CDR3 sequence: CASSPGPGALAKNIQYF. The DNA for the CDR3 is TGTGCCAGTAGTCCGGGGCCAGGAGCTTTAGCCAAAAACATTCAGTACTTC.

The chain recombines TRBV11-3 with TRBJ1-2, with D possibly matching TRBD1 (6 bases). This CDR3 contains 14 residues. CDR1 is SGHNT, CDR2 YENEEA, per germline. The V and J ends lost 5 bases and 3 bases respectively, with 13 bases between them. The CDR3 DNA reads TGTGCCAGCAGCCCCGCGACAGGAGACTATGGCTACACCTTC. Translation: CASSPATGDYGYTF. Together with reference TRBV11-3 and TRBJ1-2, the CDR3 gives the full variable domain: EAGVVQSPRYKIIEKKQPVAFWCNPISGHNTLYWYLQNLGQGPELLIRYENEEAVDDSQLPKDRFSAERLKGVDSTLKIQPAELGDSAVYLCASSPATGDYGYTFGSGTRLTVV.

In DNA, the CDR3 is TGTGCCAGCAGCTTAAACCCCCGGGCCCCGCGAGACTATGGCTACACCTTC. Translating it yields CASSLNPRAPRDYGYTF. This chain joins TRBV11-3 and TRBJ1-2; D is uncertain. V was pared by 2 bases and J by 3 bases, with 19 bases between. The CDR3 spans 17 residues. The germline gives CDR1 SGHNT, CDR2 YENEEA. Combining the CDR3 with reference TRBV11-3 and TRBJ1-2 gives the whole variable domain EAGVVQSPRYKIIEKKQPVAFWCNPISGHNTLYWYLQNLGQGPELLIRYENEEAVDDSQLPKDRFSAERLKGVDSTLKIQPAELGDSAVYLCASSLNPRAPRDYGYTFGSGTRLTVV.

The genes are TRBV6-8 and TRBJ1-1, with D possibly matching TRBD1 (5 bases). V dropped 6 bases and J dropped 3 bases, with 17 bases sitting between them. CDR1 and CDR2 from the germline V gene are MNHGY and SAAAGT. The CDR3 is 15 residues long. Written as DNA, the CDR3 is TGTGCCAGCAGACTACCGACAGTCGTTTACACTGAAGCTTTCTTT. Translated, it gives CASRLPTVVYTEAFF.

The CDR3 nucleotides are TGCGCCAGCAGCGGCAGTGAGACCGGGGAGCTGTTTTTT. It specifies CASSGSETGELFF. The chain is built from TRBV23-1 and TRBJ2-2, with D hard to call. TRBV23-1 is assigned to the ORF class and has an uncertain function. Trimming stripped 6 bases from V and 5 bases from J, with 10 bases between. The CDR3 spans 13 residues.

The chain uses TRBV29-1 and TRBJ2-2, with 7 bases lining up with TRBD2. The germline V gene encodes CDR1 SQVTM and CDR2 ANQGSEA. The CDR3 is made up of 15 amino acids. V was clipped by 3 bases and J by 7 bases; unmatched bases: 11. CDR3 sequence reads: CSVEREGGLYGELFF. CDR3 nucleotides: TGCAGCGTTGAGCGTGAGGGAGGGCTCTACGGGGAGCTGTTTTTT.

The V and J genes are TRBV1 and TRBJ2-3; the D call of TRBD2 is as the table states it, not checked on the DNA. TRBV1 is termed a pseudogene. The CDR3 is 15 residues long. This CDR3 reads CASSQEGAGTSAQYF. The CDR3 DNA is TGCGCCAGCAGCCAAGAAGGGGCCGGGACTAGTGCGCAGTATTTT.

The rearrangement joins TRBV6-8 to TRBJ1-2, with 7 bases that match TRBD1. V lost 11 bases, J lost 4 bases, and 7 bases stayed unmatched. The germline V gene has CDR1 MNHGY and CDR2 SAAAGT. This CDR3 contains 12 residues. CDR3 in DNA: TGTGCCGGGCCGACAGGGCGCTATGGCTACACCTTC. This codes for CAGPTGRYGYTF.